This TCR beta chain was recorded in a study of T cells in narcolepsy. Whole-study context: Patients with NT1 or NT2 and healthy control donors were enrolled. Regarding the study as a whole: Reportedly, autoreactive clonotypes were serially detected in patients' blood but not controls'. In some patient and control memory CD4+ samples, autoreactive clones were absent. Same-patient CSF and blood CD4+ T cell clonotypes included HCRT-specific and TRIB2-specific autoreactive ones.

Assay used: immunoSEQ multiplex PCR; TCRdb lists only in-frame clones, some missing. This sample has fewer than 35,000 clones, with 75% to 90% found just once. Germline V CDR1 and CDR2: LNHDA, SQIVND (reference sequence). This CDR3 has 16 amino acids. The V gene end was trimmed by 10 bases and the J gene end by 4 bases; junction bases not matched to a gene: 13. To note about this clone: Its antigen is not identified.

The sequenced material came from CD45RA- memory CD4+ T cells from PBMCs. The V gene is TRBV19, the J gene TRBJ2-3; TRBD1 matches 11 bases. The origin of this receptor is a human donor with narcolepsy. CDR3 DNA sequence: TGTGCCACTAGAAAATCTCCGGGACAGGGGGCAGATACGCAGTATTTT. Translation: CATRKSPGQGADTQYF.